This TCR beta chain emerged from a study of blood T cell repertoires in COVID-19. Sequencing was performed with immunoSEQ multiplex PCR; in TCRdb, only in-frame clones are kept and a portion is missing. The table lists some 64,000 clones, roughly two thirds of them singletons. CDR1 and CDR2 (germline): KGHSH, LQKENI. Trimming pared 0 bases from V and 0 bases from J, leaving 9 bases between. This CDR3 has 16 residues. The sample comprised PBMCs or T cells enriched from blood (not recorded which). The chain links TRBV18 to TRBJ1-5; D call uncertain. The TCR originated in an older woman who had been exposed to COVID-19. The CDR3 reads CASSPPSGYSNQPQHF. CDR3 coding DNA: TGTGCCAGCTCACCACCGAGTGGTTATAGCAATCAGCCCCAGCATTTT.